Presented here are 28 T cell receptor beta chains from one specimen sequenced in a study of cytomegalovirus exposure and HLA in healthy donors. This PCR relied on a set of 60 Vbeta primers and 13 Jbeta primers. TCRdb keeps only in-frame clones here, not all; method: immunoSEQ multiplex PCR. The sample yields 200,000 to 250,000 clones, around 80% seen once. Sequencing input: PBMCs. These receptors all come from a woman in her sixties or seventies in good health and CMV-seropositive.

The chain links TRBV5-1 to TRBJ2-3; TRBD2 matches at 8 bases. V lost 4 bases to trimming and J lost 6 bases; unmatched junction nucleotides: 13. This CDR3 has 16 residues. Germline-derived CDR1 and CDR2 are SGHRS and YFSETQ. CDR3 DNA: TGCGCCAGCAGCCCCCGTACCGGGAGGGGTAGGGATACGCAGTATTTT. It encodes CASSPRTGRGRDTQYF.

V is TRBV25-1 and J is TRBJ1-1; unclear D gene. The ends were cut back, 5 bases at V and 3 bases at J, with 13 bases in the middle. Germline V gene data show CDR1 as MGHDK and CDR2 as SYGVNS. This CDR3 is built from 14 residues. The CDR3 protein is CASSPTRSDTEAFF. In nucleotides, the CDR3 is TGTGCCAGCAGTCCGACAAGGTCGGACACTGAAGCTTTCTTT. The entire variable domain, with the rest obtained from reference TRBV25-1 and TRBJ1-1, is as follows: EADIYQTPRYLVIGTGKKITLECSQTMGHDKMYWYQQDPGMELHLIHYSYGVNSTEKGDLSSESTVSRIRTEHFPLTLESARPSHTSQYLCASSPTRSDTEAFFGQGTRLTVV.

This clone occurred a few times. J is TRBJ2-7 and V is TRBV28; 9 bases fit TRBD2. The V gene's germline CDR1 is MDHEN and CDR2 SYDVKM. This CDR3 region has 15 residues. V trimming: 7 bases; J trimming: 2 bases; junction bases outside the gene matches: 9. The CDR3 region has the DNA TGTGCCAGCACCCATAGGGTAGCGGGGGCCTACGAGCAGTACTTC. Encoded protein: CASTHRVAGAYEQYF. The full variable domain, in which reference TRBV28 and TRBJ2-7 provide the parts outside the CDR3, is DVKVTQSSRYLVKRTGEKVFLECVQDMDHENMFWYRQDPGLGLRLIYFSYDVKMKEKGDIPEGYSVSREKKERFSLILESASTNQTSMYLCASTHRVAGAYEQYFGPGTRLTVT.

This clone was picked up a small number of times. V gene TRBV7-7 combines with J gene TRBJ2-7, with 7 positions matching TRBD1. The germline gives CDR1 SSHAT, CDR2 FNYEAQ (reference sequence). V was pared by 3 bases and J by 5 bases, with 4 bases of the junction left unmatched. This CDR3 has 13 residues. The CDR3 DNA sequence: TGTGCCAGCAGCTTGACAGGGATAGACGAGCAGTACTTC. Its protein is CASSLTGIDEQYF.

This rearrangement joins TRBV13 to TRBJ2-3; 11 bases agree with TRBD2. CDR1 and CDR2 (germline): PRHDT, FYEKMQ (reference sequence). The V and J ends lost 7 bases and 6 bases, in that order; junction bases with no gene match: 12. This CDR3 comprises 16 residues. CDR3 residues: CASNRGGLAVSDTQYF. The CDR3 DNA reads TGTGCCAGCAACAGGGGGGGACTAGCGGTCTCTGATACGCAGTATTTT.

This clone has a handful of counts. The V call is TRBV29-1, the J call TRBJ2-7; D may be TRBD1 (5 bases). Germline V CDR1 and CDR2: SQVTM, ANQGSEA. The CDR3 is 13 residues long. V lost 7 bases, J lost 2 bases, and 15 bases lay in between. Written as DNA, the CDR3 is TGCAGCGGTGATGGACAAGGGCCCTACGAGCAGTACTTC. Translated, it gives CSGDGQGPYEQYF.

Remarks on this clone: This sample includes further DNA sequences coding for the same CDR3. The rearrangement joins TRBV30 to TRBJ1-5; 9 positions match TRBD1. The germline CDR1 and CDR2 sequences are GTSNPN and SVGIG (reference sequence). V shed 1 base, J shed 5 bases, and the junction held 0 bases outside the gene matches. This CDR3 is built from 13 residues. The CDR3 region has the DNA TGTGCCTGGAGTGGGACAGGGGATCAGCCCCAGCATTTT. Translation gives CAWSGTGDQPQHF.

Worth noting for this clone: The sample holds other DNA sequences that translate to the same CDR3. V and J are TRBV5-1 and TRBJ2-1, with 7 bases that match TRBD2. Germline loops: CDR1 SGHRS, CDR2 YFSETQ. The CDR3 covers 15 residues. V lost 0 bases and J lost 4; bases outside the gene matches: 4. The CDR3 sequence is CASSLVAGPYNEQFF. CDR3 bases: TGCGCCAGCAGCTTGGTAGCGGGTCCATACAATGAGCAGTTCTTC. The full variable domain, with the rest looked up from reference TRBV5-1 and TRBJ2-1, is KAGVTQTPRYLIKTRGQQVTLSCSPISGHRSVSWYQQTPGQGLQFLFEYFSETQRNKGNFPGRFSGRQFSNSRSEMNVSTLELGDSALYLCASSLVAGPYNEQFFGPGTRLTVL.

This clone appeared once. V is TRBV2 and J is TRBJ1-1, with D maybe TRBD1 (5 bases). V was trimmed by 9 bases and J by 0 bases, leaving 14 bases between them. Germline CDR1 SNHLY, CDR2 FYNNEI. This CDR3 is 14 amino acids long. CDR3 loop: CARGRDGMNTEAFF. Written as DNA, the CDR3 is TGTGCCAGAGGGAGGGACGGGATGAACACTGAAGCTTTCTTT.

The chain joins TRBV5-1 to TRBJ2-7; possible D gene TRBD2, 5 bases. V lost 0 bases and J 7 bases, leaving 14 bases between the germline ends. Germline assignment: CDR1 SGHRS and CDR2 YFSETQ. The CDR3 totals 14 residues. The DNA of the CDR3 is TGCGCCAGCAGCTTGGAGGAGTCAAGAGGGGAGCAGTACTTC. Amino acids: CASSLEESRGEQYF.

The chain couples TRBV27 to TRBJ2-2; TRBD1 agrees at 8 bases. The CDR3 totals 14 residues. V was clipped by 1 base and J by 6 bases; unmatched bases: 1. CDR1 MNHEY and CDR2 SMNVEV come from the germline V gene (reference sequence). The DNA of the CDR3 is TGTGCCAGCAGTTTATACAGGGGGGCCGGGGAGCTGTTTTTT. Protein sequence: CASSLYRGAGELFF.

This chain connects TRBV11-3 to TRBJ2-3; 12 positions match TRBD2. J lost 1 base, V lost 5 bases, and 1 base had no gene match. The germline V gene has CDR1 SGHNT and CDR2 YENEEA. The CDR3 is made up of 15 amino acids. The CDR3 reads CASSRLAGGTDTQYF. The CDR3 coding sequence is TGTGCCAGCAGCCGACTAGCGGGGGGCACAGATACGCAGTATTTT.

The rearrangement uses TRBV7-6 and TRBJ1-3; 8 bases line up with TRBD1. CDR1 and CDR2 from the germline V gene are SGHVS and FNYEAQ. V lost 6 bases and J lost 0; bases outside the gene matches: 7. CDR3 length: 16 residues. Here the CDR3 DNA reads TGTGCCAGCAGTCCGGGACAGGACACCTCTGGAAACACCATATATTTT. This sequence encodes CASSPGQDTSGNTIYF.

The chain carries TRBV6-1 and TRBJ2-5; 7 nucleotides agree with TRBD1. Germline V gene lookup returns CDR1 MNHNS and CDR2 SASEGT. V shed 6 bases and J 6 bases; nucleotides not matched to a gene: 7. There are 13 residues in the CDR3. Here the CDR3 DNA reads TGTGCCAGCAGCAGACAGGGCGATAAGACCCAGTACTTC. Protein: CASSRQGDKTQYF.

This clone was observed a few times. This chain's CDR3 is CASRLWGRNEQFF. The DNA of the CDR3 is TGTGCCAGCAGGTTGTGGGGCCGCAATGAGCAGTTCTTC. The genes are TRBV27 and TRBJ2-1, with D possibly TRBD1 on 5 matching bases. Germline V gene lookup returns CDR1 MNHEY and CDR2 SMNVEV (reference sequence). The CDR3 runs to 13 residues. V lost 6 bases and J lost 6, with 12 bases in between.

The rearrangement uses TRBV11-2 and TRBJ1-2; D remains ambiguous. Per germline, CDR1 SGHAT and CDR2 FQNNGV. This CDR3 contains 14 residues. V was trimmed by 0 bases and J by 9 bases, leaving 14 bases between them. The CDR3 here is CASSLDGFGVSYTF. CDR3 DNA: TGTGCCAGCAGCTTAGATGGTTTCGGGGTTAGCTACACCTTC.

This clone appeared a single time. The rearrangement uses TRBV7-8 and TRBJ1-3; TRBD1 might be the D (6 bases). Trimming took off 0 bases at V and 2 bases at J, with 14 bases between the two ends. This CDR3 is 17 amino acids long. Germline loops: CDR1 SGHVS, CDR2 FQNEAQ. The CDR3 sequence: CASSLARISGAGNTIYF. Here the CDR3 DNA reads TGTGCCAGCAGCTTAGCGAGGATTTCAGGGGCTGGAAACACCATATATTTT.

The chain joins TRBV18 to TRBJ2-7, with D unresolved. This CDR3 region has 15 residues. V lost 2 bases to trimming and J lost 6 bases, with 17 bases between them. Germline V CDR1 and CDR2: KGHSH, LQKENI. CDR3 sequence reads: CASSPTPQNLPEQYF. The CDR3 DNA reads TGTGCCAGCTCACCAACGCCCCAAAACTTACCCGAGCAGTACTTC.

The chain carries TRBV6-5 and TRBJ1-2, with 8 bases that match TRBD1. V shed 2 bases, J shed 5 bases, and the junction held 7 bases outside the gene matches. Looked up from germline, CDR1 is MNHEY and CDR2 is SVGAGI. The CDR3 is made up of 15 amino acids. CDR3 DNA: TGTGCCAGCAGTTACACAACAGGGGGAGTTTATGGCTACACCTTC. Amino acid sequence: CASSYTTGGVYGYTF.

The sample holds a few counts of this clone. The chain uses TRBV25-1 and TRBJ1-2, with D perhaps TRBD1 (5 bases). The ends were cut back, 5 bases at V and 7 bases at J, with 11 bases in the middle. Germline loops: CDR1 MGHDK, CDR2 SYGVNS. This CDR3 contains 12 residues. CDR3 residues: CASSPGMGGYTF. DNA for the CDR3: TGTGCCAGCAGTCCAGGGATGGGTGGCTACACCTTC.

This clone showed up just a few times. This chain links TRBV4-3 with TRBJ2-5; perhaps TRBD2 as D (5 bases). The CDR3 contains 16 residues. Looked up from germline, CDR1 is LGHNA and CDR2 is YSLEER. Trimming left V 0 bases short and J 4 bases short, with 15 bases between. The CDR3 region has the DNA TGCGCCAGCAGCCAAGATTATAGCGCCGGCAGAGAGACCCAGTACTTC. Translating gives CASSQDYSAGRETQYF.

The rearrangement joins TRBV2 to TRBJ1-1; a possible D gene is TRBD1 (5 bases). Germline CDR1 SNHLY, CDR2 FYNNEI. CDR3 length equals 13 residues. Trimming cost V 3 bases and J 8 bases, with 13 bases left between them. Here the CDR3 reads CASSDNGEGEAFF. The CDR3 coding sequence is TGTGCCAGCAGTGACAACGGGGAGGGGGAAGCTTTCTTT.

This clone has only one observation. CDR3: CASSLGGQGEKLFF. CDR3 in DNA: TGCGCCAGCAGCTTAGGGGGACAGGGCGAGAAACTGTTTTTT. This chain connects TRBV5-1 to TRBJ1-4; 9 bases agree with TRBD1. Trimming removed 2 bases from V and 11 bases from J; junction bases left unmatched: 7. Germline V gene data show CDR1 as SGHRS and CDR2 as YFSETQ. There are 14 residues in the CDR3.

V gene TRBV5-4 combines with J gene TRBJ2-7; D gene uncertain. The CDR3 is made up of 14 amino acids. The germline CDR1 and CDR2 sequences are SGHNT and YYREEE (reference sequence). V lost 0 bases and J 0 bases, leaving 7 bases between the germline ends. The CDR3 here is CASSLAKSSYEQYF. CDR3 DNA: TGTGCCAGCAGCTTGGCCAAGAGCTCCTACGAGCAGTACTTC.

Here the CDR3 DNA reads TGTGCCAGCAGTCTACAGGGGGCTTACGGGGAGCTGTTTTTT. Its protein is CASSLQGAYGELFF. The chain links TRBV2 to TRBJ2-2; 9 bases agree with TRBD1. The CDR3 runs to 14 residues. V lost 5 bases to trimming and J lost 7 bases; unmatched junction nucleotides: 5. The germline gives CDR1 SNHLY, CDR2 FYNNEI.

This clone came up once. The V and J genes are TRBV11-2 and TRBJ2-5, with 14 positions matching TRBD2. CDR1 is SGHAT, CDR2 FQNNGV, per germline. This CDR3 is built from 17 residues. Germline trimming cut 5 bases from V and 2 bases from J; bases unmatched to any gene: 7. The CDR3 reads CASSTGLAGGWQETQYF. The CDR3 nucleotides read TGTGCCAGCAGCACCGGACTAGCGGGGGGATGGCAAGAGACCCAGTACTTC.

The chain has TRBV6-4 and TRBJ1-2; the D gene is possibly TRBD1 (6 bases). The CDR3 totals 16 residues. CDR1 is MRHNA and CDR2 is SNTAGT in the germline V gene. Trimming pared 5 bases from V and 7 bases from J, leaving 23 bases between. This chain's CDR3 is CASSPLPQTATGGYTF. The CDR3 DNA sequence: TGTGCCAGCAGTCCCTTACCCCAAACAGCGACAGGTGGCTACACCTTC.

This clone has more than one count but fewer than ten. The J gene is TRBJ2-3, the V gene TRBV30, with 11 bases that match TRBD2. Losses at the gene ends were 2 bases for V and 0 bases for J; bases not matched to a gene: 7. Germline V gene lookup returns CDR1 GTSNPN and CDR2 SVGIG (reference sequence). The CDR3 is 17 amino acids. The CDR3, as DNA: TGTGCCTGGAGTATAATAGCGGGAGGGGCTAGCACAGATACGCAGTATTTT. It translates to CAWSIIAGGASTDTQYF.